This T cell receptor (beta chain) was profiled in a study of cytomegalovirus exposure and HLA in healthy donors. Study-wide points: A later analysis reportedly found that, within productive TCRs, an Asian-associated ancestry cluster had fewer N-insertions than the mean observed across the approximately 700 donors.

The CDR3 is 18 amino acids. J lost 7 bases, V lost 6 bases, and 16 bases had no gene match. Germline loops: CDR1 SGDLS, CDR2 YYNGEE. The study ran its PCR with 60 Vbeta and 13 Jbeta primers. Clones were read by immunoSEQ multiplex PCR, and TCRdb kept only the in-frame ones, dropping some. The table has roughly 60,000 clones, just under 75% seen once. This clone occurred once. Its target is not known. The sample comprised PBMCs. This sequence was found in a woman aged 25-40 years in good health and CMV-seronegative. The chain has TRBV9 and TRBJ2-1, with TRBD2 matching 13 bases. CDR3 sequence reads: CASTDSLTSGRAGNEQFF. In DNA form, the CDR3 reads TGTGCCAGCACCGATTCTCTTACTAGCGGGAGGGCCGGAAATGAGCAGTTCTTC.